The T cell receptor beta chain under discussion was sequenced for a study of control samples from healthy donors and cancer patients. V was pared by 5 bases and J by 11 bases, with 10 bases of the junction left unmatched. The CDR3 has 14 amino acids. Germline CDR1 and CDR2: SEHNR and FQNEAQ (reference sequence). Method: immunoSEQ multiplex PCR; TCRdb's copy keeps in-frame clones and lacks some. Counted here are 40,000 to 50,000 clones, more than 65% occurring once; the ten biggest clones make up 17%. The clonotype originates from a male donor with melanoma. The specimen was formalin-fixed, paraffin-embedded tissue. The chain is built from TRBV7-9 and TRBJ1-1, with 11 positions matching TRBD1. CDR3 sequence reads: CASSQTWTGGTAFF. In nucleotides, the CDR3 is TGTGCCAGCAGCCAAACATGGACAGGGGGCACGGCTTTCTTT. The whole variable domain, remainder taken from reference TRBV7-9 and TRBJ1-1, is DTGVSQNPRHKITKRGQNVTFRCDPISEHNRLYWYRQTLGQGPEFLTYFQNEAQLEKSRLLSDRFSAERPKGSFSTLEIQRTEQGDSAMYLCASSQTWTGGTAFFGQGTRLTVV.